This TCR beta chain is drawn from a study of regulatory T cells in long-lasting Graves disease. Study-level points and caveats: Persistent Graves' patients showed a TCR diversity that was lower than that of newly diagnosed ones.

This clonotype was counted a few times. Its antigen is unidentified. In germline, CDR1 is SGHRS, CDR2 YFSETQ. The CDR3 extends over 19 amino acids. Trimming cost V 1 base and J 2 bases, with 23 bases left between them. Regarding time point: newly diagnosed GD, antithyroid drugs for less than 3 months. The authors made the TCR library using RNA they extracted from PBMCs. Library construction for TCR beta used iRepertoire HTBI primers and Arm-PCR of CDR3 regions. Using its own MiXCR run on the multiplex PCR reads, TCRdb lists one record per CDR3 protein. This sample carries about 620,000 distinct CDR3 sequences, around 15% of them seen once, and the ten largest clones take 15% to 20%. These data were likewise used in another study, on T cells in Graves' hyperthyroidism and ophthalmopathy. That publication notes: Graves' hyperthyroidism without ophthalmopathy progression within 18 months was termed stable. Among thyroid clonotypes expanded above 0.001, most also appeared in blood.

This receptor was identified in a woman in her 30s with Graves disease. Sequenced here: peripheral blood mononuclear cells (PBMCs), sampled at new diagnosis, from a patient treated with antithyroid drugs. The chain couples TRBV5-1 to TRBJ2-3, with TRBD2 as a possible D gene (5 bases). CDR3 amino acids: CASSLLGRGSGGYTDTQYF. The CDR3 region has the DNA TGCGCCAGCAGCTTGTTAGGCAGAGGCTCAGGCGGGTACACAGATACGCAGTATTTT.